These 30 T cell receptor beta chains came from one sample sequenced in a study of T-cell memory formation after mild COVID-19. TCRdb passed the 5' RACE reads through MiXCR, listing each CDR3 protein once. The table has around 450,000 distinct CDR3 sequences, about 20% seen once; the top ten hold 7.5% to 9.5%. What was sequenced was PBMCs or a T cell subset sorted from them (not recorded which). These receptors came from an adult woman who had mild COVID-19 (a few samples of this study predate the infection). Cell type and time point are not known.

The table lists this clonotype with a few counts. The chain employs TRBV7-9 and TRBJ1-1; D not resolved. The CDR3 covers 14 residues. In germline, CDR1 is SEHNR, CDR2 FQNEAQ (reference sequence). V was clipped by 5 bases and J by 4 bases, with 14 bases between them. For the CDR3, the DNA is TGTGCCAGCAGCGGGTCATGGGGAAGCACTGAAGCTTTCTTT. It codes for CASSGSWGSTEAFF.

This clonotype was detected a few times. CDR3 nucleotides: TGTGCCAGCAGCTTAAACGGAGGGATCCCGATTGGTGAGCAGTTCTTC. Residues: CASSLNGGIPIGEQFF. This sequence joins TRBV7-3 and TRBJ2-1; possible D gene TRBD2, 6 bases. V lost 1 base to trimming and J lost 9 bases, with 19 bases between them. CDR3 length: 16 amino acids. CDR1 is SGHTA and CDR2 is FQGTGA in the germline V gene.

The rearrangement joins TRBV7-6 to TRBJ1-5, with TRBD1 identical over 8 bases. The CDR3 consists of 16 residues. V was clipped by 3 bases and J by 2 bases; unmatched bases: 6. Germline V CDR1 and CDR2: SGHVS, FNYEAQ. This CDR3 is CASSFGQGGGNQPQHF. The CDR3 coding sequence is TGTGCCAGCAGCTTCGGACAGGGAGGCGGCAATCAGCCCCAGCATTTT. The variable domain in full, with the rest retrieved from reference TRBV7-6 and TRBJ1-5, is GAGVSQSPRYKVTKRGQDVALRCDPISGHVSLYWYRQALGQGPEFLTYFNYEAQQDKSGLPNDRFSAERPEGSISTLTIQRTEQRDSAMYRCASSFGQGGGNQPQHFGDGTRLSIL.

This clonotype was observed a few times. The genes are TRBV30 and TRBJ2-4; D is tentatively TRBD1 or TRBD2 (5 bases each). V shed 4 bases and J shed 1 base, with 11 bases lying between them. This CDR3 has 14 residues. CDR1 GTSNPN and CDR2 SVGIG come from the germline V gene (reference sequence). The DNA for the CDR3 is TGTGCCTGGAATTTGGGGGTGGCCAAAAACATTCAGTACTTC. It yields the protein CAWNLGVAKNIQYF.

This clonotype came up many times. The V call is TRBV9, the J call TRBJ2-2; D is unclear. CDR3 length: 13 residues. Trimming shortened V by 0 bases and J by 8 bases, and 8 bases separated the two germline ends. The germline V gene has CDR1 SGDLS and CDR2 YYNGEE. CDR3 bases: TGTGCCAGCAGCGTAGAGATAGGAGGGGAGCTGTTTTTT. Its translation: CASSVEIGGELFF.

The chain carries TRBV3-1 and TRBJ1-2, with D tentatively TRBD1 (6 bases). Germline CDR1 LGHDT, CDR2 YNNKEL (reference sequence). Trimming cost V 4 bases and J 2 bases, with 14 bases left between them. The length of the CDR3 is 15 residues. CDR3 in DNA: TGTGCCAGCAGCCCGGCCAGGGGCTGGAACTATGGCTACACCTTC. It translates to CASSPARGWNYGYTF.

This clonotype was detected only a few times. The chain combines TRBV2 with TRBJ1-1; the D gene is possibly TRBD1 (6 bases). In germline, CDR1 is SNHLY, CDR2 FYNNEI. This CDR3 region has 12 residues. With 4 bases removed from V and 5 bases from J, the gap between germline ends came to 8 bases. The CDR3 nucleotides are TGTGCCAGCAGTGGGGGGGCTACTGAAGCTTTCTTT. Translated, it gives CASSGGATEAFF. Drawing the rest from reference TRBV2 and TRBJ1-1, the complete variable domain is EPEVTQTPSHQVTQMGQEVILRCVPISNHLYFYWYRQILGQKVEFLVSFYNNEISEKSEIFDDQFSVERPDGSNFTLKIRSTKLEDSAMYFCASSGGATEAFFGQGTRLTVV.

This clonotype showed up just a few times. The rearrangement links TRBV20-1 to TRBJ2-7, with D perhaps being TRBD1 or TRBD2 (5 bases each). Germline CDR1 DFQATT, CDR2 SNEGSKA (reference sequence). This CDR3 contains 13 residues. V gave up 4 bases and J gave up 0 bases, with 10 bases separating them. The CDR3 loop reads CSATRDGSYEQYF. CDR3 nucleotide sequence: TGCAGTGCTACCAGGGACGGCTCCTACGAGCAGTACTTC.

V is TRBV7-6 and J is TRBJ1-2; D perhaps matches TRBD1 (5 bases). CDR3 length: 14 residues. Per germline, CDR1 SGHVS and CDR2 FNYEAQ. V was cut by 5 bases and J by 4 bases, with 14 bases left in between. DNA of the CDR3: TGTGCCAGCAGCCCTATTGACGGGACCTATGGCTACACCTTC. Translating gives CASSPIDGTYGYTF.

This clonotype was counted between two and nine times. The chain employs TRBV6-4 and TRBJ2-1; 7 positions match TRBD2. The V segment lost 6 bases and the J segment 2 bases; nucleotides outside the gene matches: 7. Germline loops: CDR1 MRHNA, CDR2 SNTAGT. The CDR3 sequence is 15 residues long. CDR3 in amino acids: CASSRERDPYNEQFF. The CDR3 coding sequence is TGTGCCAGCAGCCGAGAGCGGGACCCCTACAATGAGCAGTTCTTC.

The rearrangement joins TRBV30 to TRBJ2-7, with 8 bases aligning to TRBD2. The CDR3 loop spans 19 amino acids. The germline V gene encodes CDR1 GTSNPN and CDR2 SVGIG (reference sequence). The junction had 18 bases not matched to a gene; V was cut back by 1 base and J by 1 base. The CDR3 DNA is TGTGCCTGGAGTGGTCTGGGACTAGGGCTACGCCGACCTTCCTACGAGCAGTACTTC. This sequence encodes CAWSGLGLGLRRPSYEQYF.

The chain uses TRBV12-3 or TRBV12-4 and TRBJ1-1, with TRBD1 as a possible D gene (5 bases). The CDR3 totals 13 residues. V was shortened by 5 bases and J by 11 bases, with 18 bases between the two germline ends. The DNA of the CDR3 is TGTGCCAGCAGTCCCCGGGGCCAGATTGGGGCTTTCTTT. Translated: CASSPRGQIGAFF.

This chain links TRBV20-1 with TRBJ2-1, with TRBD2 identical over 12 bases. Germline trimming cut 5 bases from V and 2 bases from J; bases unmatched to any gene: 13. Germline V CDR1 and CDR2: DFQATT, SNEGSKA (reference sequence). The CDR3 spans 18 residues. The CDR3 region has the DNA TGCAGTGCTCCCAATCGACTAGCGGGAGTTGGGGCCTACAATGAGCAGTTCTTC. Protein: CSAPNRLAGVGAYNEQFF.

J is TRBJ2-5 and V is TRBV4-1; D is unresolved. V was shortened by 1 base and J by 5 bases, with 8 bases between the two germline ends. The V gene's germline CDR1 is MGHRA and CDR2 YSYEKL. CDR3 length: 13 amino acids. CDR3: CASSQAVWETQYF. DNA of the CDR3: TGCGCCAGCAGCCAAGCTGTATGGGAGACCCAGTACTTC.

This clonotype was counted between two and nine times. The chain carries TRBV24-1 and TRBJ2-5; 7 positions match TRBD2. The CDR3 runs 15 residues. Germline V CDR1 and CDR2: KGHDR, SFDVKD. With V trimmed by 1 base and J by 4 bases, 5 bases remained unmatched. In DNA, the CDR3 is TGTGCCACCAGTGATTTCGTTAGCGGGCGAGAGACCCAGTACTTC. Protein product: CATSDFVSGRETQYF.

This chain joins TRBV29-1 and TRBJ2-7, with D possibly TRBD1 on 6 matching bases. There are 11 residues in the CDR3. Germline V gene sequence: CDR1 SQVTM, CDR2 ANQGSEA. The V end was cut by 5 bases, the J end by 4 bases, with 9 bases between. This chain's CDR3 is CSVKQGYEQYF. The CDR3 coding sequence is TGCAGCGTTAAACAGGGTTACGAGCAGTACTTC.

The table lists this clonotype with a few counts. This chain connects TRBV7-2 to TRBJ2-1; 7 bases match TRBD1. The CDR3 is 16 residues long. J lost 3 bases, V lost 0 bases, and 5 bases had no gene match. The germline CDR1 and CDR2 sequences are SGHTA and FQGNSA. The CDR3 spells CASSLARGQHYNEQFF. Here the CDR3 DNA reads TGTGCCAGCAGCTTAGCTAGGGGGCAACACTACAATGAGCAGTTCTTC. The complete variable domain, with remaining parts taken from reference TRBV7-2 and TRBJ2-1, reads GAGVSQSPSNKVTEKGKDVELRCDPISGHTALYWYRQSLGQGLEFLIYFQGNSAPDKSGLPSDRFSAERTGGSVSTLTIQRTQQEDSAVYLCASSLARGQHYNEQFFGPGTRLTVL.

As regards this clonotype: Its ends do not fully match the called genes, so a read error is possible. The CDR3 DNA reads as TGTGCCAGCAGGTTAGCGGGTACCTACGAGCAGTACTTC. It translates to CASRLAGTYEQYF. V gene TRBV7-9 combines with J gene TRBJ2-7; 7 bases match TRBD2. The CDR3 totals 13 residues. CDR1 and CDR2 (germline): SEHNR, FQNEAQ (reference sequence).

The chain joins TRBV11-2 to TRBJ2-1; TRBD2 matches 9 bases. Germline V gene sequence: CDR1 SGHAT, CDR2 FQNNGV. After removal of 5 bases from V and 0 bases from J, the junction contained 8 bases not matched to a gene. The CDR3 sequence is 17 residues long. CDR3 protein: CASSLTSGWDSYNEQFF. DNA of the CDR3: TGTGCCAGCAGCCTAACTAGCGGGTGGGACTCCTACAATGAGCAGTTCTTC.

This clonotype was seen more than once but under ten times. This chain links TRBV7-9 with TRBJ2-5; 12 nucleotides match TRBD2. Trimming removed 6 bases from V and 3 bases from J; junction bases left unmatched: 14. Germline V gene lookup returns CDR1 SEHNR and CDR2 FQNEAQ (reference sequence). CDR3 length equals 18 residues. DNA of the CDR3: TGTGCCAGCAGTCCCAAACGCCTAGCGGGAGGGCTGAAAGAGACCCAGTACTTC. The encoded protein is CASSPKRLAGGLKETQYF.

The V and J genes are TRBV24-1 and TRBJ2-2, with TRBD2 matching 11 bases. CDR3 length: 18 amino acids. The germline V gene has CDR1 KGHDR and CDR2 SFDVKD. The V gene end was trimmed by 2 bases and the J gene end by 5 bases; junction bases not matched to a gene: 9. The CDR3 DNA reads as TGTGCCACCAGTGATTCCAAACTAGCGGGAGCAGTTACCGGGGAGCTGTTTTTT. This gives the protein CATSDSKLAGAVTGELFF.

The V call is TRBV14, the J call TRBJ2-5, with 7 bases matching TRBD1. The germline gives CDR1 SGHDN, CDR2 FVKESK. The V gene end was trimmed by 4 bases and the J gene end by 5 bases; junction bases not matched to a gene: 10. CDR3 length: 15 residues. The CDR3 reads CASSLDRDQWETQYF. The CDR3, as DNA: TGTGCCAGCAGCCTTGACAGGGACCAGTGGGAGACCCAGTACTTC.

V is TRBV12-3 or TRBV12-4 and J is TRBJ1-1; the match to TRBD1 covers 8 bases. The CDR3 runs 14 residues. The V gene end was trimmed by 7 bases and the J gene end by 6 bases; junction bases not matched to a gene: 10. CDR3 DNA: TGTGCCAGCACCAACGGACAGGGCGGAGCTGAAGCTTTCTTT. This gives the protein CASTNGQGGAEAFF.

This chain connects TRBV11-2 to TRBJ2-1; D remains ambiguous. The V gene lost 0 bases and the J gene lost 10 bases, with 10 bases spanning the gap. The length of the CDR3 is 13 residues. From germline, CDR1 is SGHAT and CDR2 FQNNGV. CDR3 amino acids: CASSLEALSEQFF. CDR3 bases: TGTGCCAGCAGCTTAGAAGCGCTGAGCGAGCAGTTCTTC.

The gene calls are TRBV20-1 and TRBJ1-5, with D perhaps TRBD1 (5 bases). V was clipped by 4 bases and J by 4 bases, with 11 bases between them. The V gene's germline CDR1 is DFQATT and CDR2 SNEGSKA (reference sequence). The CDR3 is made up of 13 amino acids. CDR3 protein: CSAKPQGNQPQHF. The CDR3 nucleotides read TGCAGTGCTAAACCCCAGGGAAATCAGCCCCAGCATTTT.

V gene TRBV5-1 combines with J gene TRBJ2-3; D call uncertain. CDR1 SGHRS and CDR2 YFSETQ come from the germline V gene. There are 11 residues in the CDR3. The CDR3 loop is CPQRSADTQYF. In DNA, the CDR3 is TGCCCCCAGCGATCGGCAGATACGCAGTATTTT.

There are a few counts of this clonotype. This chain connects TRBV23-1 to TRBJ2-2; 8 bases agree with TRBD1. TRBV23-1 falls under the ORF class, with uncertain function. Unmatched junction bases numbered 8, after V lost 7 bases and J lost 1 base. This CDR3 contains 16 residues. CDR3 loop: CASNDGDRKNTGELFF. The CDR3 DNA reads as TGCGCCAGCAACGATGGGGACAGGAAGAACACCGGGGAGCTGTTTTTT.

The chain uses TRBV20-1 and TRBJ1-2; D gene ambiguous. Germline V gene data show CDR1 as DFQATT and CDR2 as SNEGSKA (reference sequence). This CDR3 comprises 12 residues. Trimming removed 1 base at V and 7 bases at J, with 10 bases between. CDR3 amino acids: CSARVQAGGYTF. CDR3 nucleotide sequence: TGCAGTGCTAGAGTTCAGGCAGGTGGCTACACCTTC.

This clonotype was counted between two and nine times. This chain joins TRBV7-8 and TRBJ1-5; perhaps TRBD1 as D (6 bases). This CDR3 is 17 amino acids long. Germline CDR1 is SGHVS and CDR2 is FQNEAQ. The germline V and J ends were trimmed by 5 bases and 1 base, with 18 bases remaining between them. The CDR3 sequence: CASSLNRAKSSNQPQHF. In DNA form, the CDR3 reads TGTGCCAGCAGCCTCAACAGGGCGAAGTCCAGCAATCAGCCCCAGCATTTT.

The CDR3 protein is CASSPHETGLTEAFF. Written as DNA, the CDR3 is TGCGCCAGCAGCCCACATGAGACAGGGCTCACTGAAGCTTTCTTT. The rearrangement links TRBV5-1 to TRBJ1-1; 7 bases line up with TRBD1. This CDR3 is built from 15 residues. The V gene's germline CDR1 is SGHRS and CDR2 YFSETQ. With V trimmed by 4 bases and J by 4 bases, 10 bases remained unmatched.